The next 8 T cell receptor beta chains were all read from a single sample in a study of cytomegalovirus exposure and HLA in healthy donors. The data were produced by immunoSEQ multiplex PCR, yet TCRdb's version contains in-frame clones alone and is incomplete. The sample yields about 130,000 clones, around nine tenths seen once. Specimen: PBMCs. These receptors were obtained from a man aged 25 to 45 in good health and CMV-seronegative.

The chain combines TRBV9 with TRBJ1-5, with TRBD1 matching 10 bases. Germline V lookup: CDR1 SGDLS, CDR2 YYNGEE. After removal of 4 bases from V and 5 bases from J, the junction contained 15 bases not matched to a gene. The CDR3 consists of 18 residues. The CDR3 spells CASSPTYLRDRGYQPQHF. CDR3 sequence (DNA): TGTGCCAGCAGCCCGACGTACCTTCGGGACAGGGGATATCAGCCCCAGCATTTT.

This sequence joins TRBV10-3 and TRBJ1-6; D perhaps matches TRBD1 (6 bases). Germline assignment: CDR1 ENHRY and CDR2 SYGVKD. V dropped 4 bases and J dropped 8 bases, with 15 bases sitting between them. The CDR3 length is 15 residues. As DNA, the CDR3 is TGTGCCATCAGTGTACAGGGTGAATGGGATTCACCCCTCCACTTT. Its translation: CAISVQGEWDSPLHF.

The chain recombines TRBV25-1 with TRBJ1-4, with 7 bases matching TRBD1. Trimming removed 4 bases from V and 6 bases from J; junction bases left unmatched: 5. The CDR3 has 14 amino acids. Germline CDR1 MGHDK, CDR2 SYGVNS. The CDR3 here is CASSARGKDEKLFF. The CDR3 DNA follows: TGTGCCAGCAGTGCCAGGGGGAAGGATGAAAAACTGTTTTTT.

As DNA, the CDR3 is TGCGCCAGCAGCCTGTCCGGGGGTGGCTACACCTTC. Translation gives CASSLSGGGYTF. J is TRBJ1-2 and V is TRBV4-1, with D possibly matching TRBD1 (5 bases). Trimming took off 4 bases at V and 7 bases at J, with 10 bases between the two ends. The CDR3 spans 12 residues. Germline V gene lookup returns CDR1 MGHRA and CDR2 YSYEKL.

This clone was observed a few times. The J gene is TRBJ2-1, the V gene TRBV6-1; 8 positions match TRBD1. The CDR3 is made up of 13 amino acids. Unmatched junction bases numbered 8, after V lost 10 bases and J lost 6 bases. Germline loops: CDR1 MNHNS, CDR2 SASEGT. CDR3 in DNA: TGTGCCACAAGACAGGGGTCGTCCAATGAGCAGTTCTTC. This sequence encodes CATRQGSSNEQFF.

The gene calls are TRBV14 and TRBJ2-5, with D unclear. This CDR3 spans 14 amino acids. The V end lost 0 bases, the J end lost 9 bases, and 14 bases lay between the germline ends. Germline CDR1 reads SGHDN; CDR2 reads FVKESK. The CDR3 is CASSQDLTPAPQYF. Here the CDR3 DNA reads TGTGCCAGCAGCCAAGATCTGACACCTGCCCCCCAGTACTTC. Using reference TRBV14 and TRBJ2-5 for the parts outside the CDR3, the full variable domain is EAGVTQFPSHSVIEKGQTVTLRCDPISGHDNLYWYRRVMGKEIKFLLHFVKESKQDESGMPNNRFLAERTGGTYSTLKVQPAELEDSGVYFCASSQDLTPAPQYFGPGTRLLVL.

In DNA, the CDR3 is TGTGCCAGCTCACTCTCCGTTACAGGGATCAACGAGCAGTACTTC. Translated, it gives CASSLSVTGINEQYF. The chain has TRBV18 and TRBJ2-7, with D perhaps TRBD1 (6 bases). Trimming pared 4 bases from V and 5 bases from J, leaving 18 bases between. Germline assignment: CDR1 KGHSH and CDR2 LQKENI. CDR3 size: 15 residues.

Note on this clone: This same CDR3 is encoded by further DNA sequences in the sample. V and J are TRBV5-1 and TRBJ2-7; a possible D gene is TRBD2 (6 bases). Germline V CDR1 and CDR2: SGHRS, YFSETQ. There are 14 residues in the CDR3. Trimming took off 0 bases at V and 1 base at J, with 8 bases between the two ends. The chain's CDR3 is CASSLVGGSYEQYF. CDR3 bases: TGCGCCAGCAGCTTGGTTGGGGGGTCCTACGAGCAGTACTTC.